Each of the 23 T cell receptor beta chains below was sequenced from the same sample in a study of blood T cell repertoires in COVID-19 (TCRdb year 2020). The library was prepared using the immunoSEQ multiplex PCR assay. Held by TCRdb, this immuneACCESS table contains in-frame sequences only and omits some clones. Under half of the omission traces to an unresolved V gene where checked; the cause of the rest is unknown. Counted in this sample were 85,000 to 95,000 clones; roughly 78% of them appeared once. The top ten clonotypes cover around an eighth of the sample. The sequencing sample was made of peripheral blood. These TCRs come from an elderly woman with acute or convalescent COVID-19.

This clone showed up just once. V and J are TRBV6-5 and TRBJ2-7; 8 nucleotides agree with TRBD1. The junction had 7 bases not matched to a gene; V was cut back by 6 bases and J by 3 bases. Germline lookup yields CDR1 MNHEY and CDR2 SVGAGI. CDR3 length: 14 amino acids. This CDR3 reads CASSRQGLDYEQYF. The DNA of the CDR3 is TGTGCCAGCAGCCGACAGGGGTTGGACTACGAGCAGTACTTC.

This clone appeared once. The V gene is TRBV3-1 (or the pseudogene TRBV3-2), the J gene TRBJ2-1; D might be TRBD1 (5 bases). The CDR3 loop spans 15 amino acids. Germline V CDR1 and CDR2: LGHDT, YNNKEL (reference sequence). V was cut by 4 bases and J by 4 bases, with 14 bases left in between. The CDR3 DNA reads TGTGCCAGCAGCCCATTGAGGCAGGGTTACAATGAGCAGTTCTTC. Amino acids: CASSPLRQGYNEQFF.

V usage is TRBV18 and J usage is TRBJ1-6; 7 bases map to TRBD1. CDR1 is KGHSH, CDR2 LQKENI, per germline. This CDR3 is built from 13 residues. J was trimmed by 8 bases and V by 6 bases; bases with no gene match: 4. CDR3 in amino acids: CASSTGLDSPLHF. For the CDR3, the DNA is TGTGCCAGCTCGACAGGGCTGGATTCACCCCTCCACTTT. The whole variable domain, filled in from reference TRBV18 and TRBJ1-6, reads NAGVMQNPRHLVRRRGQEARLRCSPMKGHSHVYWYRQLPEEGLKFMVYLQKENIIDESGMPKERFSAEFPKEGPSILRIQQVVRGDSAAYFCASSTGLDSPLHFGNGTRLTVT.

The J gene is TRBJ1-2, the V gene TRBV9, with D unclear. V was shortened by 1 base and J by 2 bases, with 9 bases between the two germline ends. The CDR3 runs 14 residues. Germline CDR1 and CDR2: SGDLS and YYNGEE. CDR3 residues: CASSVMEQNYGYTF. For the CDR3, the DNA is TGTGCCAGCAGCGTAATGGAACAGAACTATGGCTACACCTTC.

The CDR3 bases are TGTGCCAGCAGCTTAGACCGGGTTTCATCGAACACTGAAGCTTTCTTT. Protein: CASSLDRVSSNTEAFF. V gene TRBV11-2 combines with J gene TRBJ1-1; no firm D call. The CDR3 covers 16 residues. Germline V CDR1 and CDR2: SGHAT, FQNNGV. V lost 0 bases and J lost 1, with 12 bases in between.

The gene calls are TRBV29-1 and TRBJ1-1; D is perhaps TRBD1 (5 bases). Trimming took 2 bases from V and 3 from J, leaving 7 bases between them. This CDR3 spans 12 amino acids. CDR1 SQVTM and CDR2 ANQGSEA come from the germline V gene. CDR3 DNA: TGCAGCGTTGAACAGGGATACACTGAAGCTTTCTTT. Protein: CSVEQGYTEAFF.

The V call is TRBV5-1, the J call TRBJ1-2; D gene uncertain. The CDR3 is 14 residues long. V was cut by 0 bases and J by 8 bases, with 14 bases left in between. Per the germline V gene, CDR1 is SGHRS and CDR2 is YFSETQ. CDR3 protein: CASSLVAGPQGYTF. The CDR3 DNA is TGCGCCAGCAGCTTGGTAGCTGGCCCCCAGGGCTACACCTTC.

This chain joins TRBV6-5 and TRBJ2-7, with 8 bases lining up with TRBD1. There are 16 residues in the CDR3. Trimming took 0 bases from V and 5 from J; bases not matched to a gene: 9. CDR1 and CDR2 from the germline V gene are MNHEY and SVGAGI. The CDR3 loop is CASSYSPWTGSDEQYF. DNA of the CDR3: TGTGCCAGCAGTTACTCTCCCTGGACAGGGAGCGACGAGCAGTACTTC.

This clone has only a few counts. The CDR3 nucleotides are TGTGCCAGCAGTTCAGGGGGCTCTGGAAACACCATATATTTT. Amino acid sequence: CASSSGGSGNTIYF. The chain carries TRBV9 and TRBJ1-3; 7 bases fit TRBD1. This CDR3 contains 14 residues. The junction had 2 bases not matched to a gene; V was cut back by 5 bases and J by 0 bases. Germline values: CDR1 SGDLS, CDR2 YYNGEE.

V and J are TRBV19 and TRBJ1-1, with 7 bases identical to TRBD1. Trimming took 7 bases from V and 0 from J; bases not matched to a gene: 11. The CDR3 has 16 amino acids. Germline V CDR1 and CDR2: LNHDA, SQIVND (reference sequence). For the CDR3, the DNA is TGTGCCAGTACCCTAGGACAGGCACGAGTGAACACTGAAGCTTTCTTT. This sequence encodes CASTLGQARVNTEAFF.

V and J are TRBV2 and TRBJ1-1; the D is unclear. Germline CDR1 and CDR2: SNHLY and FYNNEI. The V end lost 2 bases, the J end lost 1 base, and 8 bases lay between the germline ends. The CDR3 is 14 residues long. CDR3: CASSELAENTEAFF. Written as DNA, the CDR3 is TGTGCCAGCAGTGAACTGGCAGAGAACACTGAAGCTTTCTTT.

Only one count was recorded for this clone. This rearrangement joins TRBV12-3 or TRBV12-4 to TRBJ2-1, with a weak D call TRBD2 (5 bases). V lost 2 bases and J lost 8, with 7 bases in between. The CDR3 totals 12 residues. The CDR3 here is CASSLTGYEQFF. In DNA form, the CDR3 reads TGTGCCAGCAGTTTAACGGGATATGAGCAGTTCTTC.

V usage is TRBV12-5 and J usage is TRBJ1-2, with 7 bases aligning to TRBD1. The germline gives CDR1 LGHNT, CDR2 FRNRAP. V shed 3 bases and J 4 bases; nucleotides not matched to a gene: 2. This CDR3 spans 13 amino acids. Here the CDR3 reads CASGFAGGYGYTF. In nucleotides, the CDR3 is TGTGCTAGTGGTTTTGCAGGGGGCTATGGCTACACCTTC.

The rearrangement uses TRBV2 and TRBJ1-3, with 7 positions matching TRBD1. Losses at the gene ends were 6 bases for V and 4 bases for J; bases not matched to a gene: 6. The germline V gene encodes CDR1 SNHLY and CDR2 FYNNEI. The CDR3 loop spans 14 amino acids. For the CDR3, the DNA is TGTGCCAGCAGCCTACAGGGGCCAGGAAACACCATATATTTT. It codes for CASSLQGPGNTIYF.

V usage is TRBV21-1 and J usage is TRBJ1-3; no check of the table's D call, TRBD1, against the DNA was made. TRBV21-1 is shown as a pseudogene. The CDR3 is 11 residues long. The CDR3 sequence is CARRQGNTIYF. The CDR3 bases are TGTGCCAGGAGACAGGGAAACACCATATATTTT.

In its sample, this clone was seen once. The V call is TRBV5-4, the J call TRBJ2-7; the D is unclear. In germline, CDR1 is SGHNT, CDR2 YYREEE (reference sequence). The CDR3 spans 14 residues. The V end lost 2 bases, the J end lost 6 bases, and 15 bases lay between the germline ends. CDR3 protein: CASSLPGPLLEQYF. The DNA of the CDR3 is TGTGCCAGCAGCTTACCGGGTCCCCTACTCGAGCAGTACTTC.

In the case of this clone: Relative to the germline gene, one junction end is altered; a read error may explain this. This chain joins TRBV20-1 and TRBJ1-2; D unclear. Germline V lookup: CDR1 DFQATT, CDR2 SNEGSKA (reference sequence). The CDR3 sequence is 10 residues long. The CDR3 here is CSAASNLVTF. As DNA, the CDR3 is TGCAGTGCAGCATCCAACTTAGTGACATTC.

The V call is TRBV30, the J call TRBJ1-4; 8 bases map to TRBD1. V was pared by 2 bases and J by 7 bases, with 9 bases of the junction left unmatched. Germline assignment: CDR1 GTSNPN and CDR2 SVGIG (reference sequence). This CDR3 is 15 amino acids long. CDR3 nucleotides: TGTGCCTGGAGTTCCTCGGACAGGGCGGCTGAAAAACTGTTTTTT. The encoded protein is CAWSSSDRAAEKLFF.

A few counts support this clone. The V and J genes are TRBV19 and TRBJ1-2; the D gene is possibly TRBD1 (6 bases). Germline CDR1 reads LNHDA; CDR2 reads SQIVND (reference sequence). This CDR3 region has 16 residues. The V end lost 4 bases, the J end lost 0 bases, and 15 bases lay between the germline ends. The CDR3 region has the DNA TGTGCCAGTAGTACCCCGGGACAACCAGCTAACTATGGCTACACCTTC. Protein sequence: CASSTPGQPANYGYTF.

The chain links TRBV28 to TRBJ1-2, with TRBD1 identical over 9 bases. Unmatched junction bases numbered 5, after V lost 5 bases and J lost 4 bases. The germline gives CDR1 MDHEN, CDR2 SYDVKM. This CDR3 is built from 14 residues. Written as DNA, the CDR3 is TGTGCCAGCAGTGGGGGACAGGGTACCTATGGCTACACCTTC. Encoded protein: CASSGGQGTYGYTF.

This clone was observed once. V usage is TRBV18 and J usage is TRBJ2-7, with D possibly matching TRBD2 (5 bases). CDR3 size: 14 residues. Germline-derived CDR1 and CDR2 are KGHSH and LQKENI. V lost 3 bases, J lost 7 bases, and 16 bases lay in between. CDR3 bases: TGTGCCAGCTCACCCCAGCGAGGGCTTGAGGAGCAGTACTTC. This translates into CASSPQRGLEEQYF.

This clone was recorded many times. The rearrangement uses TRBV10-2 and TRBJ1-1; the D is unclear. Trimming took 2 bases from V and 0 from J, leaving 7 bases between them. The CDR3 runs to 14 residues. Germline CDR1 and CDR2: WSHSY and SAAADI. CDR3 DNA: TGCGCCAGCAGTGAGCCCAGTTTGAACACTGAAGCTTTCTTT. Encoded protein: CASSEPSLNTEAFF.

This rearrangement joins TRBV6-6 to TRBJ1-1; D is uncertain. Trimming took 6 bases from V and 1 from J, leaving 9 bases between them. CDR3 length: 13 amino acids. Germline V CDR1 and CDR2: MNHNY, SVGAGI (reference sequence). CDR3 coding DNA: TGTGCCAGCAGCCAGACGGGGAACACTGAAGCTTTCTTT. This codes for CASSQTGNTEAFF.